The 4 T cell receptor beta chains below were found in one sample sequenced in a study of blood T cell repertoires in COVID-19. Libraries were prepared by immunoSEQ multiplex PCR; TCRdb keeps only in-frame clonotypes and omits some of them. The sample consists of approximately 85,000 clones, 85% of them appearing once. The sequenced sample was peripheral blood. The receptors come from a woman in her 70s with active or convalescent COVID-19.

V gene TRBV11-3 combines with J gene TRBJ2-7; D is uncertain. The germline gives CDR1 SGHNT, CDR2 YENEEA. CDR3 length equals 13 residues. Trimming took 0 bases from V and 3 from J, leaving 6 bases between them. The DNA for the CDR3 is TGTGCCAGCAGCTTAGATTTGAGCTACGAGCAGTACTTC. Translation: CASSLDLSYEQYF.

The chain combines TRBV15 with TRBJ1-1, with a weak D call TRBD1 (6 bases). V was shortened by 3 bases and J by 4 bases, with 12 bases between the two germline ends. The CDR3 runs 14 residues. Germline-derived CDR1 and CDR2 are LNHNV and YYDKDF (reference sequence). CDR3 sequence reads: CATSSWAGVTEAFF. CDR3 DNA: TGTGCCACCAGCAGTTGGGCAGGGGTCACTGAAGCTTTCTTT.

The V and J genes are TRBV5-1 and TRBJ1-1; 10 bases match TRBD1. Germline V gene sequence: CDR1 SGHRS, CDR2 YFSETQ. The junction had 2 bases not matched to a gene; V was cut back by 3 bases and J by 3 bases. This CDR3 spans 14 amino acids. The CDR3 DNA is TGCGCCAGCAGCTCGGGACAGGGGTACACTGAAGCTTTCTTT. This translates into CASSSGQGYTEAFF.

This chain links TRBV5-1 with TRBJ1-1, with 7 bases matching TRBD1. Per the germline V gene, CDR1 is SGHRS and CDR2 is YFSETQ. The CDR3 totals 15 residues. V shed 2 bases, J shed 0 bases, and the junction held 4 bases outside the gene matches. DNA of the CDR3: TGCGCCAGCAGCTTCCCGGGACAGATGAACACTGAAGCTTTCTTT. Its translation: CASSFPGQMNTEAFF.